These 27 T cell receptor beta chains were all obtained from the same sample, sequenced in a study of OX40 agonist ivuxolimab in advanced cancers. Assay used: immunoSEQ multiplex PCR; TCRdb lists only in-frame clones, some missing. Of 75,000 to 100,000 clones detected, about four fifths appear once; the ten largest clones hold around 5.5%. Sequencing used CD4+ or CD8+ T cells sorted from blood, obtained in a trial of the OX40 agonist ivuxolimab. The source of these receptors is an adult with an advanced solid tumor such as melanoma, head and neck, liver or kidney cancer.

The chain couples TRBV5-1 to TRBJ2-1, with 8 positions matching TRBD1. This CDR3 is built from 13 residues. The germline gives CDR1 SGHRS, CDR2 YFSETQ. Trimming took 4 bases from V and 6 from J; bases not matched to a gene: 3. The CDR3 loop is CASSTDRGNEQFF. The CDR3, as DNA: TGCGCCAGCAGCACCGACAGGGGCAATGAGCAGTTCTTC. Complete variable domain (other parts from reference TRBV5-1 and TRBJ2-1): KAGVTQTPRYLIKTRGQQVTLSCSPISGHRSVSWYQQTPGQGLQFLFEYFSETQRNKGNFPGRFSGRQFSNSRSEMNVSTLELGDSALYLCASSTDRGNEQFFGPGTRLTVL.

The chain employs TRBV7-3 and TRBJ2-2; 7 positions agree with TRBD2. Germline lookup yields CDR1 SGHTA and CDR2 FQGTGA. The ends lost 5 bases at V and 3 bases at J; junction bases unmatched: 6. This CDR3 has 15 residues. CDR3 sequence (DNA): TGTGCCAGCAGCCGGACTAGGGGCGACACCGGGGAGCTGTTTTTT. Translation gives CASSRTRGDTGELFF.

This clone showed up just once. The chain couples TRBV27 to TRBJ2-7, with 7 nucleotides matching TRBD1. CDR3 length: 16 residues. Trimming cost V 0 bases and J 0 bases; bases outside gene matches: 5. CDR1 and CDR2 from the germline V gene are MNHEY and SMNVEV (reference sequence). The DNA of the CDR3 is TGTGCCAGCAGTTTATCACGGACAGGACTCTCCTACGAGCAGTACTTC. Protein product: CASSLSRTGLSYEQYF.

In this sample, this clone turned up a few times. The chain employs TRBV9 and TRBJ1-1; D not certain. This CDR3 is 13 amino acids long. CDR1 is SGDLS and CDR2 is YYNGEE in the germline V gene. V lost 0 bases and J 10 bases, leaving 13 bases between the germline ends. DNA for the CDR3: TGTGCCAGCAGCGTAGAAACCTCCGGCGGAGCTTTCTTT. Residues: CASSVETSGGAFF.

This clone was seen a single time. The rearrangement uses TRBV27 and TRBJ1-2; tentative D call: TRBD1 (6 bases). This CDR3 region has 14 residues. Germline V gene lookup returns CDR1 MNHEY and CDR2 SMNVEV (reference sequence). V lost 5 bases and J lost 3, with 13 bases in between. This CDR3 reads CASSTYGGDYGYTF. The CDR3 coding sequence is TGTGCCAGCAGTACCTACGGGGGCGACTATGGCTACACCTTC.

The chain has TRBV6-1 and TRBJ2-3; 10 bases agree with TRBD1. Germline V CDR1 and CDR2: MNHNS, SASEGT. V shed 7 bases and J 5 bases; nucleotides not matched to a gene: 9. The CDR3 has 15 residues. In DNA form, the CDR3 reads TGTGCCAGCATCCGACAGGGGGCGCCCGGAGATACGCAGTATTTT. Amino acids: CASIRQGAPGDTQYF.

This chain links TRBV30 with TRBJ2-3; no firm D call. The germline V gene has CDR1 GTSNPN and CDR2 SVGIG (reference sequence). V gave up 0 bases and J gave up 2 bases, with 6 bases separating them. The CDR3 covers 13 residues. DNA for the CDR3: TGTGCCTGGAGTGTACTTCCCACAGATACGCAGTATTTT. Its translation: CAWSVLPTDTQYF.

The gene calls are TRBV10-3 and TRBJ1-4; D unresolved. This CDR3 region has 18 residues. Trimming removed 6 bases from V and 0 bases from J, with 20 bases in between. Germline values: CDR1 ENHRY, CDR2 SYGVKD. The chain's CDR3 is CAISQTQPLGATNEKLFF. CDR3 bases: TGTGCCATCAGCCAAACCCAGCCTTTGGGAGCAACTAATGAAAAACTGTTTTTT.

This CDR3 reads CASSPGGVGTGAFF. The CDR3 DNA sequence: TGTGCCAGCAGCCCTGGTGGGGTCGGGACCGGGGCTTTCTTT. The chain is built from TRBV28 and TRBJ1-1, with D perhaps matching TRBD1 (5 bases). Germline V lookup: CDR1 MDHEN, CDR2 SYDVKM. CDR3 length equals 14 residues. V lost 6 bases, J lost 11 bases, and 22 bases lay in between.

This chain uses TRBV6-6 with TRBJ2-5; 14 bases are shared with TRBD2. The V gene end was trimmed by 6 bases and the J gene end by 1 base; junction bases not matched to a gene: 1. There are 15 residues in the CDR3. Germline V lookup: CDR1 MNHNY, CDR2 SVGAGI (reference sequence). For the CDR3, the DNA is TGTGCCAGCAGGGGGACTAGCGGGAGCCAAGAGACCCAGTACTTC. Its translation is CASRGTSGSQETQYF.

This clone appeared once. This sequence joins TRBV9 and TRBJ2-3, with D perhaps matching TRBD1 or TRBD2 (6 bases each). The CDR3 totals 16 residues. V was trimmed by 3 bases and J by 2 bases, leaving 16 bases between them. Germline lookup yields CDR1 SGDLS and CDR2 YYNGEE. The CDR3: CASSERRDTNTDTQYF. CDR3 DNA: TGTGCCAGCAGCGAGAGGAGGGACACTAACACAGATACGCAGTATTTT.

Comments on this clone: The germline gene is not matched at one end of the junction; a read error may be the cause. V usage is TRBV6-5 and J usage is TRBJ2-5; D possibly matches TRBD1 or TRBD2 (6 bases each). CDR3 length equals 15 residues. The V gene's germline CDR1 is MNHEY and CDR2 SVGAGI. For the CDR3, the DNA is TGTGCCAGCAGTCCCGAGGGGGAGGCCCAACAGACCCAGTACTTC. This sequence encodes CASSPEGEAQQTQYF.

V and J are TRBV7-2 and TRBJ2-3; 11 bases match TRBD2. Trimming at V came to 0 bases and at J to 5 bases, leaving 7 bases not matched to a gene. Per the germline V gene, CDR1 is SGHTA and CDR2 is FQGNSA. The CDR3 is 17 residues long. CDR3 in DNA: TGTGCCAGCAGCTTAGCCGCTCTAGCGGGAGGAGGAGATACGCAGTATTTT. This sequence encodes CASSLAALAGGGDTQYF.

The rearrangement uses TRBV5-8 and TRBJ2-7; perhaps TRBD2 as D (5 bases). Germline assignment: CDR1 SGHTS and CDR2 YDEGEE. The CDR3 totals 11 residues. Trimming stripped 2 bases from V and 6 bases from J, with 6 bases between. The CDR3 loop reads CASSFGVEQYF. The DNA of the CDR3 is TGTGCCAGCAGCTTCGGGGTCGAGCAGTACTTC.

This clone was counted only a few times. The chain uses TRBV7-9 and TRBJ2-7; D is unresolved. The CDR3 has 14 residues. The germline V gene has CDR1 SEHNR and CDR2 FQNEAQ (reference sequence). V shed 3 bases and J shed 6 bases, with 15 bases lying between them. DNA for the CDR3: TGTGCCAGCAGCTTGGAGAATCCGGCAACCGAGCAGTACTTC. Translation: CASSLENPATEQYF.

Note on this clone: The sample has other DNA sequences that encode this CDR3 too. The CDR3 coding sequence is TGCGCCAGCAGCTGGAGATTAGCGGGTACCGAAGAGACCCAGTACTTC. This codes for CASSWRLAGTEETQYF. The chain is built from TRBV5-1 and TRBJ2-5; the match to TRBD2 covers 7 bases. CDR3 length equals 16 residues. From germline, CDR1 is SGHRS and CDR2 YFSETQ. V gave up 3 bases and J gave up 3 bases; unmatched junction bases: 11.

This clone appeared a few times. The gene calls are TRBV2 and TRBJ1-5; TRBD1 matches 7 bases. J was trimmed by 0 bases and V by 7 bases; bases with no gene match: 6. Germline values: CDR1 SNHLY, CDR2 FYNNEI. The CDR3 covers 15 residues. CDR3: CASTIGTVSNQPQHF. CDR3 in DNA: TGTGCCAGCACTATCGGGACAGTTAGCAATCAGCCCCAGCATTTT.

The J gene is TRBJ2-6, the V gene TRBV21-1; TRBD1, as called in the table, went unchecked against the DNA. TRBV21-1 corresponds to a pseudogene. The CDR3 runs 21 residues. The CDR3 coding sequence is TGTGCCAGCAGCCCAGGGGGGAAACTGGGACAGGGGCGTACTGGGGCCAACGTCCTGACTTTC. This sequence encodes CASSPGGKLGQGRTGANVLTF.

The gene calls are TRBV2 and TRBJ1-4, with D possibly matching TRBD1 (5 bases). Trimming stripped 5 bases from V and 4 bases from J, with 14 bases between. The germline CDR1 and CDR2 sequences are SNHLY and FYNNEI. CDR3 size: 15 residues. The CDR3 DNA follows: TGTGCCAGCAGTCCCAACGGGGGATTTAATGAAAAACTGTTTTTT. It yields the protein CASSPNGGFNEKLFF.

The V and J genes are TRBV6-6 and TRBJ1-2; maybe TRBD1 (5 bases). Germline CDR1 and CDR2: MNHNY and SVGAGI (reference sequence). Trimming took 2 bases from V and 8 from J, leaving 15 bases between them. The CDR3 length is 14 residues. Here the CDR3 DNA reads TGTGCCAGCAGTTACCGGGACGCGGGGTTGGGCTACACCTTC. Its protein is CASSYRDAGLGYTF.

The V and J genes are TRBV6-1 and TRBJ2-1; the match to TRBD1 covers 10 bases. The CDR3 length is 17 residues. Germline CDR1 reads MNHNS; CDR2 reads SASEGT. V was pared by 4 bases and J by 6 bases, with 12 bases of the junction left unmatched. The CDR3 DNA reads TGTGCCAGCAGTGGATGGAACCGGGACAGGGGTAGCAATGAGCAGTTCTTC. Translating it yields CASSGWNRDRGSNEQFF.

The J gene is TRBJ2-1, the V gene TRBV7-9, with 12 bases identical to TRBD1. Germline CDR1 is SEHNR and CDR2 is FQNEAQ (reference sequence). V lost 5 bases to trimming and J lost 8 bases; unmatched junction nucleotides: 4. The CDR3 is made up of 14 amino acids. CDR3 bases: TGTGCCAGCAGCATCGGGACAGGGGGCGATGAGCAGTTCTTC. It encodes CASSIGTGGDEQFF.

This clone was detected only a few times. The CDR3 is CASSIGTGVKNTEAFF. The DNA of the CDR3 is TGTGCCAGTAGTATCGGGACAGGGGTTAAGAACACTGAAGCTTTCTTT. The chain joins TRBV19 to TRBJ1-1, with 10 positions matching TRBD1. V lost 3 bases and J lost 1; bases outside the gene matches: 5. Germline V CDR1 and CDR2: LNHDA, SQIVND (reference sequence). The length of the CDR3 is 16 residues.

The V gene is TRBV5-6, the J gene TRBJ1-1; D ambiguous. Germline V gives CDR1 SGHDT, CDR2 YYEEEE. CDR3 length: 12 residues. V dropped 0 bases and J dropped 5 bases, with 5 bases sitting between them. The CDR3 DNA is TGTGCCAGCAGCTTGGTAGAGACTGAAGCTTTCTTT. Its translation: CASSLVETEAFF.

This clone occurred once. V gene TRBV30 combines with J gene TRBJ1-3; D remains unclear. The CDR3 contains 13 residues. Trimming left V 0 bases short and J 6 bases short, with 9 bases between. Germline CDR1 is GTSNPN and CDR2 is SVGIG (reference sequence). The CDR3 here is CAWSVLSENTIYF. In DNA, the CDR3 is TGTGCCTGGAGTGTACTCAGCGAAAACACCATATATTTT. Full variable domain (rest looked up from reference TRBV30 and TRBJ1-3): SQTIHQWPATLVQPVGSPLSLECTVEGTSNPNLYWYRQAAGRGLQLLFYSVGIGQISSEVPQNLSASRPQDRQFILSSKKLLLSDSGFYLCAWSVLSENTIYFGEGSWLTVV.

The rearrangement links TRBV5-6 to TRBJ2-1; 8 bases are shared with TRBD2. CDR3 size: 15 residues. Trimming took 0 bases from V and 5 from J; bases not matched to a gene: 4. Germline V CDR1 and CDR2: SGHDT, YYEEEE. The DNA for the CDR3 is TGTGCCAGCAGCTTGGACGGGAGGGCGGACAATGAGCAGTTCTTC. Its translation is CASSLDGRADNEQFF.

V and J are TRBV10-2 and TRBJ2-7; 7 bases are shared with TRBD1. This CDR3 contains 12 residues. Germline CDR1 is WSHSY and CDR2 is SAAADI. V shed 4 bases, J shed 6 bases, and the junction held 3 bases outside the gene matches. The CDR3 DNA reads TGCGCCAGCAGTGGACAGGGCCTCGAGCAGTACTTC. Translation: CASSGQGLEQYF.